Following are 8 T cell receptor beta chains from one sample sequenced in a study of cytomegalovirus exposure and HLA in healthy donors. The PCR used 60 Vbeta and 13 Jbeta primers. The repertoire was sequenced with immunoSEQ multiplex PCR; TCRdb's copy has only in-frame clones and lacks some. The sample contains some 140,000 clones, 70% to 80% of which appear only once. Sequenced: PBMCs. The receptors stem from a man in his thirties or forties in good health and CMV-seropositive.

In its sample, this clone was seen once. V usage is TRBV11-3 and J usage is TRBJ1-1; weak D call: TRBD1 (5 bases). There are 13 residues in the CDR3. V lost 4 bases, J lost 6 bases, and 12 bases lay in between. Germline V gene sequence: CDR1 SGHNT, CDR2 YENEEA. CDR3 sequence: CASSWARGAEAFF. CDR3 nucleotide sequence: TGTGCCAGCAGCTGGGCGCGGGGCGCTGAAGCTTTCTTT.

V usage is TRBV7-3 and J usage is TRBJ2-1, with D tentatively TRBD1 (6 bases). The CDR3 is 15 amino acids. CDR1 is SGHTA and CDR2 is FQGTGA in the germline V gene. V was pared by 5 bases and J by 1 base, with 12 bases between. CDR3: CASSLGGASYNEQFF. The CDR3 DNA follows: TGTGCCAGCAGCCTAGGGGGTGCGTCCTACAATGAGCAGTTCTTC.

This chain links TRBV12-5 with TRBJ1-1; D is unclear. There are 12 residues in the CDR3. V lost 2 bases to trimming and J lost 3 bases, with 4 bases between them. Germline V lookup: CDR1 LGHNT, CDR2 FRNRAP. The CDR3 region is CASGLSDTEAFF. The DNA of the CDR3 is TGTGCTAGTGGTTTGTCGGACACTGAAGCTTTCTTT.

This clone occurred a few times. This chain connects TRBV14 to TRBJ2-1; 10 positions match TRBD2. The V gene's germline CDR1 is SGHDN and CDR2 FVKESK. The CDR3 contains 17 residues. The V gene end was trimmed by 2 bases and the J gene end by 4 bases; junction bases not matched to a gene: 8. CDR3 nucleotide sequence: TGTGCCAGCAGCCAAAAAGGGACTAGCGCCGTTTACAATGAGCAGTTCTTC. Encoded protein: CASSQKGTSAVYNEQFF.

V is TRBV5-4 and J is TRBJ2-1; 7 bases are a match to TRBD2. The V gene end was trimmed by 1 base and the J gene end by 2 bases; junction bases not matched to a gene: 6. Germline V gives CDR1 SGHNT, CDR2 YYREEE (reference sequence). The CDR3 length is 16 residues. CDR3 bases: TGTGCCAGCAGCTTGAGCGGGGTAGGGACCTACAATGAGCAGTTCTTC. Translating it yields CASSLSGVGTYNEQFF.

The V and J genes are TRBV7-9 and TRBJ2-2, with a weak D call TRBD2 (6 bases). The germline V and J ends were trimmed by 1 base and 6 bases, with 12 bases remaining between them. This CDR3 is 15 amino acids long. Germline V lookup: CDR1 SEHNR, CDR2 FQNEAQ (reference sequence). The CDR3 bases are TGTGCCAGCAGCTTAGGGACTATAGTAGCCGGGGAGCTGTTTTTT. This sequence encodes CASSLGTIVAGELFF.

In DNA form, the CDR3 reads TGTGCCAGCACTACCAGCGTGGAGAACACCGGGGAGCTGTTTTTT. Amino acids: CASTTSVENTGELFF. The rearrangement uses TRBV27 and TRBJ2-2; D is ambiguous. There are 15 residues in the CDR3. Germline-derived CDR1 and CDR2 are MNHEY and SMNVEV (reference sequence). The V and J ends lost 7 bases and 1 base respectively, with 13 bases between them.

Turning to this clone: An end of the junction does not agree with germline; a read error may underlie this. The chain links TRBV7-9 to TRBJ2-2; TRBD2 aligns across 9 bases. CDR3 length: 16 amino acids. Germline V lookup: CDR1 SEHNR, CDR2 FQNEAQ (reference sequence). The CDR3 coding sequence is TGTTCCAGCAGCTCGGGACTAGCTGGTAACACCGGGGAGCTGTTTTTT. It codes for CSSSSGLAGNTGELFF.